This TCR beta chain was documented in a study of OX40 agonist ivuxolimab in advanced cancers. The wider study: Dose-escalation cases comprised hepatocellular carcinoma, melanoma, renal cell or head and neck cancer.

Germline-derived CDR1 and CDR2 are SGHNT and YYREEE (reference sequence). The CDR3 covers 13 residues. V was shortened by 3 bases and J by 5 bases, with 11 bases between the two germline ends. Libraries were prepared by immunoSEQ multiplex PCR; TCRdb keeps only in-frame clonotypes and omits some of them. Altogether about 26,000 clones are present, 80% to 90% being singletons, with the ten largest covering more than 10%. Details on this clone: Other DNA sequences from this sample encode an identical CDR3 as well.

This receptor was obtained from an adult with an advanced solid tumor such as melanoma, head and neck, liver or kidney cancer. The source material was CD4+ or CD8+ T cells sorted from blood, sampled in a trial of the OX40 agonist ivuxolimab. V gene TRBV5-4 combines with J gene TRBJ1-2; maybe TRBD1 (5 bases). The CDR3 region has the DNA TGTGCCAGCAGCTACCAGGGTAATTATGGCTACACCTTC. This sequence encodes CASSYQGNYGYTF.